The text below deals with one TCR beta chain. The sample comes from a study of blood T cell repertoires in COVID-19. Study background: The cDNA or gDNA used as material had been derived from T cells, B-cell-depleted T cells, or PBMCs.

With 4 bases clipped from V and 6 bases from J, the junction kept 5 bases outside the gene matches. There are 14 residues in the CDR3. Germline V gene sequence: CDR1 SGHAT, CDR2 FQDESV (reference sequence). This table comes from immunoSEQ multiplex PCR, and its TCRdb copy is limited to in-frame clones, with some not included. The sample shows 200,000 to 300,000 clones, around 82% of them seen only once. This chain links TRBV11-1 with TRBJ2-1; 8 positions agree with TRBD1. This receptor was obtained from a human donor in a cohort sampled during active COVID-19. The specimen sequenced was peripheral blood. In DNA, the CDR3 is TGTGCCAGCAGCTCCCCAGGGGGCCTCAATGAGCAGTTCTTC. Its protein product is CASSSPGGLNEQFF.